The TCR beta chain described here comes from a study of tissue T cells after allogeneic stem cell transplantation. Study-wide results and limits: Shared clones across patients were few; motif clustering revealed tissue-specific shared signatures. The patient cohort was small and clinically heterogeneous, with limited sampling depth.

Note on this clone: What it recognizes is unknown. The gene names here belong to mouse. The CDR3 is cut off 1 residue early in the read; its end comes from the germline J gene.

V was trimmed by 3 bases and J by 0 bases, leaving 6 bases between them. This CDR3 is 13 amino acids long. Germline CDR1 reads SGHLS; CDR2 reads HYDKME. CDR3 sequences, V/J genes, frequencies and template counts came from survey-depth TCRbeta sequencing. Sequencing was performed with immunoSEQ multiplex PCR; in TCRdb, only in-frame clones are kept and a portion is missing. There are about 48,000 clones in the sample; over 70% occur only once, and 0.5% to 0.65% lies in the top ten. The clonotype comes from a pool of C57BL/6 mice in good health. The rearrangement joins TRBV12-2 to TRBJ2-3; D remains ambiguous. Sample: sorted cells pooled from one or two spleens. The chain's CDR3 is CASSVTSAETLYF. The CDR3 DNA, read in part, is TGTGCCAGCTCTGTCACTAGTGCAGAAACGCTGTAT.